These 9 T cell receptor beta chains were sequenced from one sample in a study of T cell responses to AZD1222 COVID-19 vaccine. The method was immunoSEQ multiplex PCR; TCRdb's version includes in-frame clones alone and lacks a portion of them. The sample has 100,000 to 150,000 clones, 90% seen once. Sequences were derived from peripheral blood, sampled on day 0 of AZD1222 vaccination. These receptors were collected from an adult in good health.

The rearrangement joins TRBV5-1 to TRBJ2-7; 10 bases line up with TRBD1. J gave up 2 bases and V 4 bases, and 3 bases lay outside the gene matches. In germline, CDR1 is SGHRS, CDR2 YFSETQ. The CDR3 length is 14 residues. CDR3 nucleotides: TGCGCCAGCAGCAGGGGACAGGGGACCTACGAGCAGTACTTC. Protein: CASSRGQGTYEQYF.

In this sample, this clone turned up a few times. The chain is built from TRBV4-3 and TRBJ1-6; D is unclear. Germline assignment: CDR1 LGHNA and CDR2 YSLEER. This CDR3 is 14 amino acids long. Trimming shortened V by 0 bases and J by 7 bases, and 7 bases separated the two germline ends. The CDR3 sequence is CASSQDGQNSPLHF. In nucleotides, the CDR3 is TGCGCCAGCAGCCAAGATGGTCAGAATTCACCCCTCCACTTT.

This clone was seen a few times. This sequence joins TRBV6-5 and TRBJ2-7; no clear D. V was trimmed by 2 bases and J by 3 bases, leaving 8 bases between them. The CDR3 spans 13 residues. In germline, CDR1 is MNHEY, CDR2 SVGAGI. CDR3: CASSYGRGYEQYF. CDR3 DNA sequence: TGTGCCAGCAGTTACGGGCGCGGCTACGAGCAGTACTTC.

For the CDR3, the DNA is TGTGCCAGCAGCGTAGATCAGGGATCGCAAAACATTCAGTACTTC. It yields the protein CASSVDQGSQNIQYF. This chain joins TRBV9 and TRBJ2-4; possibly TRBD1 for D (5 bases). V was clipped by 0 bases and J by 5 bases, with 12 bases between them. The germline V gene encodes CDR1 SGDLS and CDR2 YYNGEE. The CDR3 runs to 15 residues.

The rearrangement uses TRBV5-4 and TRBJ2-7; TRBD1 agrees at 10 bases. CDR1 and CDR2 from the germline V gene are SGHNT and YYREEE (reference sequence). The V and J ends lost 3 bases and 4 bases, in that order; junction bases with no gene match: 7. The CDR3 contains 15 residues. Written as DNA, the CDR3 is TGTGCCAGCAGCTATGACAGGGGGCTGTATTACGAGCAGTACTTC. It codes for CASSYDRGLYYEQYF.

The chain is built from TRBV7-8 and TRBJ2-2; possibly TRBD1 or TRBD2 for D (5 bases each). With 8 bases removed from V and 4 bases from J, the gap between germline ends came to 5 bases. The CDR3 totals 11 residues. Germline-derived CDR1 and CDR2 are SGHVS and FQNEAQ. The CDR3 protein is CASGGTGELFF. In DNA, the CDR3 is TGTGCCAGCGGGGGCACCGGGGAGCTGTTTTTT.

The chain carries TRBV10-1 and TRBJ2-4; the D gene is possibly TRBD2 (5 bases). Per the germline V gene, CDR1 is WNHNN and CDR2 is SYGVQD (reference sequence). The length of the CDR3 is 13 residues. V was trimmed by 3 bases and J by 11 bases, leaving 14 bases between them. This CDR3 is CASSESASSLQYF. In DNA, the CDR3 is TGCGCCAGCAGTGAATCGGCTAGCTCCCTTCAGTACTTC.

The chain combines TRBV2 with TRBJ1-6, with D possibly matching TRBD1 (5 bases). The germline CDR1 and CDR2 sequences are SNHLY and FYNNEI. This CDR3 contains 12 residues. Trimming took 6 bases from V and 12 from J, leaving 12 bases between them. CDR3 bases: TGTGCCAGCAGCTACCGGGACCGACCCCTCCACTTT. It encodes CASSYRDRPLHF.

The chain is built from TRBV30 and TRBJ2-7; TRBD2 aligns across 9 bases. J lost 0 bases, V lost 1 base, and 10 bases had no gene match. This CDR3 contains 17 residues. Germline V gene sequence: CDR1 GTSNPN, CDR2 SVGIG (reference sequence). CDR3 DNA: TGTGCCTGGAGTGACCCGAGAGCAGCGGGGGGCTCCTACGAGCAGTACTTC. Protein product: CAWSDPRAAGGSYEQYF.